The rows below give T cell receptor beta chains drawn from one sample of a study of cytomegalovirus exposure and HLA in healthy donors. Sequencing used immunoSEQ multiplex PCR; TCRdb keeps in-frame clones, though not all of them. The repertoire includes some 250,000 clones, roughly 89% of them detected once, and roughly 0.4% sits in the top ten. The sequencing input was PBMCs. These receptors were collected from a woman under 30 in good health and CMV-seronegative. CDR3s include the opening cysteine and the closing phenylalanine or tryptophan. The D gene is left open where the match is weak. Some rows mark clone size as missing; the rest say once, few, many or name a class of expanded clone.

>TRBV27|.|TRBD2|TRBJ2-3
TGTGCCAGCAGTTTGGGGGAGGGAAGCACAGATACGCAGTATTTT
CASSLGEGSTDTQYF
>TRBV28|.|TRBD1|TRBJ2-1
TGTGCCAGCAGCCTTATCCTTGGGACAGATAGAGGGAATGAGCAGTTCTTC
CASSLILGTDRGNEQFF
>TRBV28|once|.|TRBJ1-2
TGTGCCAGCAGTTTAGCAGGGGCGCGGGATGGCTACACCTTC
CASSLAGARDGYTF
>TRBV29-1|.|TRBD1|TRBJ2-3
TGCAGCGTTGTACTGGGACAGGGACCCGATACGCAGTATTTT
CSVVLGQGPDTQYF
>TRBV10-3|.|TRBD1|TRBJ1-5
TGTGCCATCAGTGAGTCGCAGGGGGCCCCTGATAGCAATCAGCCCCAGCATTTT
CAISESQGAPDSNQPQHF
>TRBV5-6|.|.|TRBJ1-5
TGTGCCAGCAGCTTGGGAGGTAGCAATCAGCCCCAGCATTTT
CASSLGGSNQPQHF
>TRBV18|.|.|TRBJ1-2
TGTGCCAGCTCACCACCCGGACATAACTATGGCTACACCTTC
CASSPPGHNYGYTF
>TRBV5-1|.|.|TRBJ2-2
TGCGCCAGCAGTTTAGGGGCAAGTGGTGGCACCGGGGAGCTGTTTTTT
CASSLGASGGTGELFF
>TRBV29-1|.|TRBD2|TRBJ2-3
TGCAGCGTTGTGAGCCAGCGGGGGGTCCCAAATACGCAGTATTTT
CSVVSQRGVPNTQYF
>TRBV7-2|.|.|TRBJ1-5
TGTGCCAGCAGCTTCGGACAGAGCAATCAGCCCCAGCATTTT
CASSFGQSNQPQHF
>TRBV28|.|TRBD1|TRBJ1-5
TGTGCCAGCAGTGTACCCCACAGGGGTAGCAATCAGCCCCAGCATTTT
CASSVPHRGSNQPQHF
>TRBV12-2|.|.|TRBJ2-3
TGTGCAAGTCGCTTAGAGGGGAGGGGAGGTTACACAGATACGCAGTATTTT
CASRLEGRGGYTDTQYF
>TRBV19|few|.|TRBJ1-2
TGTGCCAGTACCTACAGGGTCGGAGACTATGGCTACACCTTC
CASTYRVGDYGYTF
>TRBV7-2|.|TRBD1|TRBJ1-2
TGTGCCAGCAGCTCCGGACAGGGTCGAGGCTACACCTTC
CASSSGQGRGYTF
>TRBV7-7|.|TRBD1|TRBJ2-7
TGTGCTAGCAGCTTGGGGACAGGGGGAACCTACGAGCAGTACTTC
CASSLGTGGTYEQYF
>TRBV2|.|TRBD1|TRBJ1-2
TGTGCCAGCAGTGGAACGGACAGGGTTTACTATGGCTACACCTTC
CASSGTDRVYYGYTF
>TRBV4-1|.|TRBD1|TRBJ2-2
TGCGCCAGCAGCCAAGATAGTACAGGGGGCTTTGCCGGGGAGCTGTTTTTT
CASSQDSTGGFAGELFF
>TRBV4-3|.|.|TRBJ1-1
TGCGCCAGCAGCCAGTCAGTTCTACAGGTTGAAGCTTTCTTT
CASSQSVLQVEAFF
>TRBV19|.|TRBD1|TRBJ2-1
TGTGCCAGTACTGACAGGGGGTTAGTCAATGAGCAGTTCTTC
CASTDRGLVNEQFF
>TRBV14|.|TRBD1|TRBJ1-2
TGTGCCAGCAGCCAAGACGTCAGGACAGGGATGTTTGGCTACACCTTC
CASSQDVRTGMFGYTF